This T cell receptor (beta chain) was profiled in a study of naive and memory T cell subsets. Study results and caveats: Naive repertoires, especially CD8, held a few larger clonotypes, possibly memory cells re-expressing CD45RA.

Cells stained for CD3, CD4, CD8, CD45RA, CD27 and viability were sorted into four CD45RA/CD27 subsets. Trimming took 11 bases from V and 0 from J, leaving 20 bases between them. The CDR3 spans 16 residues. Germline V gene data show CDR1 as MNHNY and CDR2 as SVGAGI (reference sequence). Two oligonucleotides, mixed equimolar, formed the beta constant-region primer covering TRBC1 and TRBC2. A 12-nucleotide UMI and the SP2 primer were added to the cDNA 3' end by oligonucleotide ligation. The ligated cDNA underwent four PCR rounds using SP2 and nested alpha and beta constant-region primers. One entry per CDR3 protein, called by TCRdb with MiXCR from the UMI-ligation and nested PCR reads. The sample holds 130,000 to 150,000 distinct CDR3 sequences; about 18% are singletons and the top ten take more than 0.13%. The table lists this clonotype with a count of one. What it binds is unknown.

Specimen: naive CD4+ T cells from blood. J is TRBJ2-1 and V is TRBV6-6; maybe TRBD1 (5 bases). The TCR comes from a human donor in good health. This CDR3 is CAAGRVMRSSYNEQFF. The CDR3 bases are TGTGCCGCTGGCAGGGTCATGCGGAGCTCCTACAATGAGCAGTTCTTC.